Listed below are T cell receptor beta chains from one sample, sequenced in a study of blood T cells in healthy people across ages. TCRdb processed the 5' RACE reads anew with MiXCR; each CDR3 protein has one entry. Here the sample spans hundreds of thousands of distinct CDR3 sequences, 25% to 35% being singletons. The sequenced sample consisted of blood. The receptors come from a woman of 80 years or more in good health. CDR3s include the opening cysteine and the closing phenylalanine or tryptophan. The D gene is left open where the match is weak. Rows may omit the clone size; those that give it use once, few, many or a size class.

>TRBD1|many|TRBJ1-2|TRBV20-1
TGCAGTGCTCCGACAGGGGGCGCGCACTATGGCTACACCTTC
CSAPTGGAHYGYTF
>.|.|TRBJ1-1|TRBV7-9
TGTGCCAGCAGCCGACAGGTCGTTAAGAACACTGAAGCTTTCTTT
CASSRQVVKNTEAFF
>TRBD1|many|TRBJ1-2|TRBV2
TGTGCCAGCAGGGCAGGGGGCGATCCGTATGGCTACACCTTC
CASRAGGDPYGYTF
>TRBD1|few|TRBJ1-4|TRBV4-3
TGCGCCAGCAGCCAGGGGGGGACAGGGGATGAAAAACTGTTTTTT
CASSQGGTGDEKLFF
>.|many|TRBJ1-6|TRBV20-1
TGCAGTGCTAGTGCAAGCTCCTATAATTCACCCCTCCACTTT
CSASASSYNSPLHF
>.|many|TRBJ2-3|TRBV6-5
TGTGCCAGCAGATTACTAGCTATGAAGTCGACAGATACGCAGTATTTT
CASRLLAMKSTDTQYF
>TRBD1|few|TRBJ2-7|TRBV19
TGTGCCAGTAGTACAGCCACAGGGGGAGCGAGTTACGAGCAGTACTTC
CASSTATGGASYEQYF
>TRBD1|many|TRBJ1-1|TRBV29-1
TGCAGCGCACAGGGGGGGTTCACTGAAGCTTTCTTT
CSAQGGFTEAFF
>TRBD1|.|TRBJ1-5|TRBV7-2
TGTGCCAGCAGCCTACTACCGGGACAGGGTTCGGGGTATCAGCCCCAGCATTTT
CASSLLPGQGSGYQPQHF
>.|many|TRBJ2-1|TRBV6-2/TRBV6-3
TGTGCCAGCAGGGAAACAGGGACTAACAATGAGCAGTTCTTC
CASRETGTNNEQFF
>.|.|TRBJ2-6|TRBV6-2/TRBV6-3
TGTGCCAGCAGCTCTCCGAGGGTCGAGAGCTCTGGGGCCAACGTCCTGACTTTC
CASSSPRVESSGANVLTF
>TRBD1|many|TRBJ2-7|TRBV5-6
TGTGCCAGCAGAAGTGACAGGGTGCTTGGCGAGCAGTACTTC
CASRSDRVLGEQYF
>.|.|TRBJ2-7|TRBV23-1
TGCGCCAGCAGTCAACCCAGGGCTTCCTACGAGCAGTACTTC
CASSQPRASYEQYF
>.|.|TRBJ2-5|TRBV5-1
TGCGCCAGCAGCAATGGGGACCGACAAGAGACCCAGTACTTC
CASSNGDRQETQYF
>TRBD2|few|TRBJ2-5|TRBV5-6
TGTGCCAGCAGCTGGATCGGGGGGCAAGAGACCCAGTACTTC
CASSWIGGQETQYF
>.|.|TRBJ1-6|TRBV14
TGTGCCAGCAGCCAAGATTCGGTGGTGGGGGGGCGATCACCCCTCCACTTT
CASSQDSVVGGRSPLHF
>TRBD2|many|TRBJ2-5|TRBV7-9
TGTGCCAGCAGCTTACGTTTGAAGGCTAGCGGTTTCCAAGAGACCCAGTACTTC
CASSLRLKASGFQETQYF
>TRBD2|many|TRBJ2-1|TRBV7-2
TGTGCCAGCAGCTCGGGGACTAGCGGGGGGGAAAGGCAGTTCTTC
CASSSGTSGGERQFF
>.|.|TRBJ1-4|TRBV20-1
TGCAGTGCCAGAGGCGGAGGAAATGAAAAACTGTTTTTT
CSARGGGNEKLFF
>.|.|TRBJ1-3|TRBV6-5
TGTGCCAGCAGTTACTCGGGCAGTCTGTCCCAACCAACCTCTGGAAACACCATATATTTT
CASSYSGSLSQPTSGNTIYF
>.|.|TRBJ1-1|TRBV11-2
TGTGCCAGCAGCTTAGCGGGGGGCCCCGCTTTCTTT
CASSLAGGPAFF
>.|.|TRBJ1-6|TRBV7-2
TGTGCCAGCAGCTTAGCGAGCCAGCCCCAATCACCCCTCCACTTT
CASSLASQPQSPLHF
>.|many|TRBJ1-1|TRBV7-7
TGTGCTAGCGGGGAAGGACAGCAAAACACTGAAGCTTTCTTT
CASGEGQQNTEAFF
>.|many|TRBJ2-5|TRBV28
TGTGCCAGCAGCGACTTTCCGTGGGGGGAGACCCAGTACTTC
CASSDFPWGETQYF
>TRBD2|many|TRBJ2-1|TRBV7-2
TGTGCCAGCAGCTCCCCGGGACTAGGGGTCAATGAGCAGTTCTTC
CASSSPGLGVNEQFF
>TRBD1|many|TRBJ1-2|TRBV5-1
TGCGCCAGCAGCTTGTGGTCAGGGGGCGAGGATGGCTACACCTTC
CASSLWSGGEDGYTF
>TRBD1|.|TRBJ2-3|TRBV18
TGTGCCAGCTCACCTAATCGACAGGGGGTGAGAGATACGCAGTATTTT
CASSPNRQGVRDTQYF
>.|few|TRBJ1-6|TRBV20-1
TGCAGTGGAGACAGGTTTTCGTCCTATAATTCACCCCTCCACTTT
CSGDRFSSYNSPLHF
>TRBD2|.|TRBJ2-5|TRBV5-1
TGCGCCAGCAGCCTCACGGCGGGGGGGGCTGGCAGTGAGCAGTACTTC
CASSLTAGGAGSEQYF
>.|.|TRBJ1-2|TRBV5-6
TGTGCCAGCGGCAGACGGTCTGAAGAGGGCTACACCTTC
CASGRRSEEGYTF
>TRBD1|many|TRBJ1-6|TRBV10-3
TGTGCCATCAGGGGAAAGACAGGGGTTGATTCACCCCTCCACTTT
CAIRGKTGVDSPLHF
>TRBD2|once|TRBJ2-5|TRBV24-1
TGTGCCACCAGTGATCGGACTAGCAGGGACCAAGAGACCCAGTACTTC
CATSDRTSRDQETQYF
>TRBD1|few|TRBJ1-2|TRBV3-1
TGTGCCAGCAGCCTCCGACAGGGGAGCTATGGCTACACCTTC
CASSLRQGSYGYTF
>.|many|TRBJ2-7|TRBV30
TGTGCCTGGAGTCGAACCGGCTACGAGCAGTACTTC
CAWSRTGYEQYF
>TRBD1|.|TRBJ1-4|TRBV7-2
TGTGCCAGCAGCACCCGACAGGGGGCCGGGGCGGGGGAAAAACTGTTTTTT
CASSTRQGAGAGEKLFF
>TRBD1|.|TRBJ2-1|TRBV25-1
TGTGCCAGCAGTGTGATGGACAGGGACCACAATGAGCAGTTCTTC
CASSVMDRDHNEQFF
>TRBD1|few|TRBJ1-4|TRBV20-1
TGCAGTGTCCCTGGACAGGGAAAAAATAAACTGTTTTTT
CSVPGQGKNKLFF
>TRBD1|many|TRBJ1-6|TRBV15
TGTGCCACCAGCCGGGACAGGGTAAATTCACCCCTCCACTTT
CATSRDRVNSPLHF
>.|.|TRBJ2-3|TRBV30
TGTGCCTGGAGTGTACGCCTGGTGGCCATCACAGATACGCAGTATTTT
CAWSVRLVAITDTQYF
>.|few|TRBJ1-1|TRBV6-4
TGTGCCAGCAGCCAACCTGGGGAACCCACTGAAGCTTTCTTT
CASSQPGEPTEAFF
>.|many|TRBJ2-5|TRBV9
TGTGCCAGCAGCGAGACAGCAGAGACCCAGTACTTC
CASSETAETQYF
>TRBD1|.|TRBJ1-4|TRBV15
TGTGCCACCAGCAGGGACAGGGGAGATGAAAAACTGTTTTTT
CATSRDRGDEKLFF
>.|.|TRBJ1-2|TRBV5-1
TGCGCCAGCAGCTTGGTTGGACACGGCTACACCTTC
CASSLVGHGYTF
>.|.|TRBJ2-7|TRBV10-3
TGTGCCATCAAACAGGGAACCTCCTACGAGCAGTACTTC
CAIKQGTSYEQYF
>.|.|TRBJ2-7|TRBV2
TGTGCCAGCAGTGATTCGTGGGGAGCCTACGACGAGCAGTACTTC
CASSDSWGAYDEQYF
>TRBD2|.|TRBJ2-5|TRBV7-2
TGTGCCAGCAGCTTAGCTCCTAGCGGGACAGAGACCCAGTACTTC
CASSLAPSGTETQYF